This T cell receptor (beta chain) was captured in a study of T cell responses to AZD1222 COVID-19 vaccine. Study-wide results and limits: There were mostly white British donors and more females than males, and clonal diversity was possibly underestimated.

CDR1 and CDR2 (germline): SNHLY, FYNNEI. The V gene end was trimmed by 10 bases and the J gene end by 6 bases; junction bases not matched to a gene: 18. The CDR3 has 17 residues. Libraries were prepared by immunoSEQ multiplex PCR; TCRdb keeps only in-frame clonotypes and omits some of them. The data contain roughly 150,000 clones, 85% to 95% of them singletons. As to this clone: No antigen is known for it.

This sequence joins TRBV2 and TRBJ2-7, with 13 bases lining up with TRBD2. This clonotype was obtained from an adult who received the AZD1222 COVID-19 vaccine. The source was peripheral blood, collected 28 days after the second AZD1222 dose. CDR3 amino acids: CATSGLAGAPPPPEQYF. Written as DNA, the CDR3 is TGTGCCACCTCCGGACTAGCGGGGGCTCCTCCCCCCCCCGAGCAGTACTTC.